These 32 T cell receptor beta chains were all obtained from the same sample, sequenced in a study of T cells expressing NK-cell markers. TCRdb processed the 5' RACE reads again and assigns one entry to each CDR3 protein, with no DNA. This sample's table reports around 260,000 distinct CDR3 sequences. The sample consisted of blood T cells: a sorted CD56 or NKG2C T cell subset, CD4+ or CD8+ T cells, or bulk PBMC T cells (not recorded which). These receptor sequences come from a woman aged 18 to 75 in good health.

The CDR3: CASSHQTNTGELFF. V usage is TRBV3-1 and J usage is TRBJ2-2. Looked up from germline, CDR1 is LGHDT and CDR2 is YNNKEL (reference sequence). The CDR3 is 14 amino acids. Using reference TRBV3-1 and TRBJ2-2 for the parts outside the CDR3, the full variable domain is DTAVSQTPKYLVTQMGNDKSIKCEQNLGHDTMYWYKQDSKKFLKIMFSYNNKELIINETVPNRFSPKSPDKAHLNLHINSLELGDSAVYFCASSHQTNTGELFFGEGSRLTVL.

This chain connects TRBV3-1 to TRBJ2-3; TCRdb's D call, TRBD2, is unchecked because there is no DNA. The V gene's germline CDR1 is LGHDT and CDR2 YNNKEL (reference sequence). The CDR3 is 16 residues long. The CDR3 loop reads CASSQDSSVGTDTQYF.

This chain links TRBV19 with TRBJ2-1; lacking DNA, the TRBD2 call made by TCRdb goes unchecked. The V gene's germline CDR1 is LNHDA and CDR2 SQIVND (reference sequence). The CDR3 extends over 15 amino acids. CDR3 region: CASSHGTSGNNEQFF.

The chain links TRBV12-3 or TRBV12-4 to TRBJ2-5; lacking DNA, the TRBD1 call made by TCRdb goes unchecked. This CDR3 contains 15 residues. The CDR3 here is CASRPNRGLRETQYF.

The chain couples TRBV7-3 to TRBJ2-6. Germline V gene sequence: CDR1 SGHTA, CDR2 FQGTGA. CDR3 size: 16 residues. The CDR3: CASSLTGVLGANVLTF.

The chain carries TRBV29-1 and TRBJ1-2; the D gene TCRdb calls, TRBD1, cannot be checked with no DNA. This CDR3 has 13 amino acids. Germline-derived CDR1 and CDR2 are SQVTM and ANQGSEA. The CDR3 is CSVEDNRENGYTF.

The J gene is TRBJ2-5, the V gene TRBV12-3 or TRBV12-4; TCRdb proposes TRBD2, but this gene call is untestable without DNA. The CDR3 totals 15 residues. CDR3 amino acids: CASSLTSGRQETQYF.

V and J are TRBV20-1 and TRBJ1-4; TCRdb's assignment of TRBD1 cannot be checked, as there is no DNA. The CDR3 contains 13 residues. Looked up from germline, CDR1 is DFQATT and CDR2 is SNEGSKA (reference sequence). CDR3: CSAKEGAAEKLFF.

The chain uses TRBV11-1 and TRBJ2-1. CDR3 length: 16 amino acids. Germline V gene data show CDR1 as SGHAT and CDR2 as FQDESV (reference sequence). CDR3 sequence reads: CASSLALSSPYNEQFF.

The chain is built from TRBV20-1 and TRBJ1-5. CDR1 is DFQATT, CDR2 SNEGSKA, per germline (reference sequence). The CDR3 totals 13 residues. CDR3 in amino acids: CSARGGNNQPQHF.

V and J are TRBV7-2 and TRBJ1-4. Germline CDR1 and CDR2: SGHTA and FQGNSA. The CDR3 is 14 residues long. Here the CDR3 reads CASSFVSTNEKLFF.

The CDR3 is CASSTQGQGAYGELFF. The V gene is TRBV5-5, the J gene TRBJ2-2; TCRdb's D call of TRBD1 is untestable without DNA. This CDR3 spans 16 amino acids. Looked up from germline, CDR1 is SGHKS and CDR2 is YYEKEE (reference sequence).

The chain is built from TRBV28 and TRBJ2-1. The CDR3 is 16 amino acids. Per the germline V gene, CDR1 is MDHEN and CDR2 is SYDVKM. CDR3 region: CASSFPTSSSYNEQFF.

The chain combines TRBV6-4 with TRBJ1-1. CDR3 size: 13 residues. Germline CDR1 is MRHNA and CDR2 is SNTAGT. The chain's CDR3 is CASSERLNTEAFF.

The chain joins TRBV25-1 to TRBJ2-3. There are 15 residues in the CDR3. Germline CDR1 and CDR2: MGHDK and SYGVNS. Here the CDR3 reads CASIPTSSSTDTQYF.

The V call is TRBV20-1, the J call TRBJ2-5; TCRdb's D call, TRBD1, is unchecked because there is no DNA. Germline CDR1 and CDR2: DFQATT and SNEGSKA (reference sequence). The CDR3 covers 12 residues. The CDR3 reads CSARTGLETQYF.

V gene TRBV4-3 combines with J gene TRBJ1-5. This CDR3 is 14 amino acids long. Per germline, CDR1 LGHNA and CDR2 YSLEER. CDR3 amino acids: CASSQDVEFQPQHF.

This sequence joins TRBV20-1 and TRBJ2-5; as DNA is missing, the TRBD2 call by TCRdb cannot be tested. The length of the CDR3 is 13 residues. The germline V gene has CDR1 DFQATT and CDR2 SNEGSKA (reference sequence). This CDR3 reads CSGRASPKETQYF.

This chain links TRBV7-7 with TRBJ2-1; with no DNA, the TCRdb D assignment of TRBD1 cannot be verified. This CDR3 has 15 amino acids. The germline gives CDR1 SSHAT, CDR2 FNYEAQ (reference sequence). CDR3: CASSLGPGGVGEQFF.

The CDR3 is CASSPGPRDRRATNEKLFF. The J gene is TRBJ1-4, the V gene TRBV5-1; there is no DNA to check the TCRdb D call of TRBD1. Germline V gene data show CDR1 as SGHRS and CDR2 as YFSETQ. The CDR3 sequence is 19 residues long.

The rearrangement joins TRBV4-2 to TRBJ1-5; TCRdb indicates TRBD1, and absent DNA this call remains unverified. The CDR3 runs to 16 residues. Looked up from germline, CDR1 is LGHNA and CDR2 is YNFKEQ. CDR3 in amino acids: CASSQDSGGGNQPQHF.

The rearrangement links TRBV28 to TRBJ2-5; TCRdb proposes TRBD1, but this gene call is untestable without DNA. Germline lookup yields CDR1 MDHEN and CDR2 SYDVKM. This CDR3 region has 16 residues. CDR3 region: CASSFFGQPRGETQYF.

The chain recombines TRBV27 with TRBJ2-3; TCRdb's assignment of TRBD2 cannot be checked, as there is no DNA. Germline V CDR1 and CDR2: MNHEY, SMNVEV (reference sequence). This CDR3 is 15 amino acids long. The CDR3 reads CASSGTSGGTDTQYF.

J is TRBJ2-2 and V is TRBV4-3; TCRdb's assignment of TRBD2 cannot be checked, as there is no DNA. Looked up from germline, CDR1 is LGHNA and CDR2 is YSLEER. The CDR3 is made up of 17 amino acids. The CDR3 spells CASSQDNSGGNTGELFF.

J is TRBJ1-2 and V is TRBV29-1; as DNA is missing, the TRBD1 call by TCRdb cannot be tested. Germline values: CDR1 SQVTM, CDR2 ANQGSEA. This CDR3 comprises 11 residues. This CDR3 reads CSAGTGDGYTF.

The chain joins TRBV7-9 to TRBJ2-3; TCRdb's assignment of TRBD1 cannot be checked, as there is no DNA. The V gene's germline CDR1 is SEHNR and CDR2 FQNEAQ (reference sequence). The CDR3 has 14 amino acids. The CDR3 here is CALNRGRRPDTQYF.

The CDR3 reads CASSPRAQSQETQYF. This sequence joins TRBV11-2 and TRBJ2-5; TCRdb calls TRBD2, which cannot be checked without DNA. In germline, CDR1 is SGHAT, CDR2 FQNNGV. The CDR3 covers 15 residues.

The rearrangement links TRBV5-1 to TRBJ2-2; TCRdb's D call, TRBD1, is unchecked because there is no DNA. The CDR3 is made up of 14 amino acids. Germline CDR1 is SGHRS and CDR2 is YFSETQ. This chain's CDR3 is CASSIGTGNGELFF.

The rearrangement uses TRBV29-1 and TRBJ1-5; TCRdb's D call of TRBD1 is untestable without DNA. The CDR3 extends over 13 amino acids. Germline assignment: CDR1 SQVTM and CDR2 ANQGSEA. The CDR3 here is CSVAGQGNQPQHF.

Here the CDR3 reads CSARDNRGPNYNSPLHF. This chain joins TRBV20-1 and TRBJ1-6; TCRdb returns TRBD1, unconfirmable since there is no DNA. This CDR3 has 17 amino acids. Germline V gene lookup returns CDR1 DFQATT and CDR2 SNEGSKA (reference sequence).

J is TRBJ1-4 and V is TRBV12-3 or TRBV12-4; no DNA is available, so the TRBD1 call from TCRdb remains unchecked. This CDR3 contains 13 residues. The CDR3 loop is CASRQGRVEKLFF.

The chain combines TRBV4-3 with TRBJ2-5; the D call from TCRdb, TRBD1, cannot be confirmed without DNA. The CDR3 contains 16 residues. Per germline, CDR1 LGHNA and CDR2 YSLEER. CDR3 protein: CASSQTGRGGQETQYF.